This T cell receptor (beta chain) stems from a study of blood T cell repertoires in COVID-19. Study as a whole: Specimens from acute and convalescent COVID-19 originated in the United States, Italy and Spain. Sample material is recorded as cDNA or gDNA derived from T cells, B-cell-depleted T cells, or PBMCs.

Sequencing was performed with immunoSEQ multiplex PCR; in TCRdb, only in-frame clones are kept and a portion is missing. Of roughly 140,000 clones in the sample, 75% to 85% were seen once. V gave up 2 bases and J gave up 2 bases; unmatched junction bases: 6. Germline assignment: CDR1 SGHVS and CDR2 FQNEAQ. There are 15 residues in the CDR3. The receptor was isolated from a man aged 55 to 69 with active or convalescent COVID-19. The chain employs TRBV7-8 and TRBJ2-7, with 7 positions matching TRBD1. The source material was peripheral blood. The CDR3 sequence: CASSLWIDRAYEQYF. DNA of the CDR3: TGTGCCAGCAGCTTATGGATCGACAGGGCCTACGAGCAGTACTTC.